This T cell receptor (beta chain) was identified during a study of cytomegalovirus exposure and HLA in healthy donors. As for the study in general: Earlier results showed 90 million to 120 million unique TCR beta sequences derived from roughly 180 million T cells.

In the PCR, 60 Vbeta and 13 Jbeta primers were used. Libraries were prepared by immunoSEQ multiplex PCR; TCRdb keeps only in-frame clonotypes and omits some of them. The sample lists approximately 200,000 clones, approximately 82% occurring once. Material: PBMCs. This clonotype was sampled from a woman between 18 and 30 years old in good health and CMV-seropositive.

This chain's CDR3 is CAWSVIQGQETQYF. CDR3 in DNA: TGTGCCTGGAGTGTAATTCAGGGGCAAGAGACCCAGTACTTC. The rearrangement links TRBV30 to TRBJ2-5; D possibly corresponds to TRBD1 (6 bases). Between the trimmed V and J ends, which lost 0 bases and 2 bases, there was a span of 10 bases. In germline, CDR1 is GTSNPN, CDR2 SVGIG (reference sequence). The CDR3 is 14 amino acids. Drawing the rest from reference TRBV30 and TRBJ2-5, the complete variable domain is SQTIHQWPATLVQPVGSPLSLECTVEGTSNPNLYWYRQAAGRGLQLLFYSVGIGQISSEVPQNLSASRPQDRQFILSSKKLLLSDSGFYLCAWSVIQGQETQYFGPGTRLLVL.